These T cell receptor beta chains were read from a single sample in a study of T-cell reconstitution after alpha-beta-depleted transplantation in children. TCRdb fed the PCR reads into MiXCR, producing one record per CDR3 protein. The sample has 83,000 or so distinct CDR3 sequences, 7.5% to 9.5% seen once. Here the sequenced sample was PBMCs from the stem cell graft donor, taken from the stem cell graft. These receptor sequences come from a human donor who donated a stem cell graft to a child with congenital amegakaryocytic thrombocytopenia. Both conserved end residues are part of each CDR3. Each record gives: J gene, V gene, D gene, clone size, CDR3 DNA, CDR3 protein. D genes are given only for firm matches. For some rows the clone size is stated as once, few or many, or as a class when expanded; others skip it.

>TRBJ1-4|TRBV12-2|NA|NA
TGTGCAAGTCGCATTGGACAGGGAATAATGCGGGGGGGTGAAAAACTGTTTTTT
CASRIGQGIMRGGEKLFF
>TRBJ2-4|TRBV12-3/TRBV12-4|NA|many
TGTGCCAGCAGTTCGGGGTCAGGGGAGGGGGGAAACATTCAGTACTTC
CASSSGSGEGGNIQYF
>TRBJ1-3|TRBV9|NA|many
TGTGCCAGCAGCGTGGGGCACTCTGGAAACACCATATATTTT
CASSVGHSGNTIYF
>TRBJ2-5|TRBV12-3/TRBV12-4|NA|many
TGTGCCAGCAGTGTAAACCGGGACACGGGTACTACCCAGTACTTC
CASSVNRDTGTTQYF
>TRBJ1-1|TRBV7-8|NA|many
TGTGCCAGCAGCTTAAGACTAGGCGGGTCCCAACGCCACACTGAAGCTTTCTTT
CASSLRLGGSQRHTEAFF
>TRBJ1-2|TRBV5-6|NA|many
TGTGCCAGCAGCTTGGCGGGGGGCGACCCCCACTATGGCTACACCTTC
CASSLAGGDPHYGYTF
>TRBJ2-1|TRBV5-1|NA|many
TGCGCCAGCAGCTTGGGACCGGGCAATGAGCAGTTCTTC
CASSLGPGNEQFF
>TRBJ2-2|TRBV20-1|TRBD2|few
TGCAGTGCTAGACGATCTAGCGGGGGGGCAGGCGGGGAGCTGTTTTTT
CSARRSSGGAGGELFF
>TRBJ2-2|TRBV29-1|TRBD1|many
TGCAGCGGCCGACAGGGGCCGAACACCGGGGAGCTGTTTTTT
CSGRQGPNTGELFF
>TRBJ2-1|TRBV5-5|TRBD1|many
TGTGCCAGCACCGCCAGGGGGCTAAATGAGCAGTTCTTC
CASTARGLNEQFF
>TRBJ1-3|TRBV4-3|NA|many
TGCGCCAGCAGCCAAGAATCTGACAGCCGTGGAAACACCATATATTTT
CASSQESDSRGNTIYF
>TRBJ2-3|TRBV2|TRBD2|few
TGTGCCAGCAGTAGACTAGCTCAACCCACAGATACGCAGTATTTT
CASSRLAQPTDTQYF
>TRBJ2-1|TRBV6-5|TRBD2|many
TGTGCCAGCAGCCCTGGCGGGGGGAATGAGCAGTTCTTC
CASSPGGGNEQFF
>TRBJ2-5|TRBV3-1|NA|NA
TGTGCCAGCAGCCAAGAAGACAGTATTCAAGAGACCCAGTACTTC
CASSQEDSIQETQYF
>TRBJ1-1|TRBV12-3/TRBV12-4|NA|few
TGTGCCAGCAGTTTTGCGCAGGGCGAAGCTTTCTTT
CASSFAQGEAFF
>TRBJ2-1|TRBV7-2|TRBD1|NA
TGTGCCAGCAGCTTACAGGACAGGAACAATGAGCAGTTCTTC
CASSLQDRNNEQFF
>TRBJ2-6|TRBV5-4|NA|few
TGTGCCAGCAGCTTGCCTGGGGCCAACGTCCTGACTTTC
CASSLPGANVLTF
>TRBJ2-3|TRBV20-1|TRBD1|many
TGCAGTGGCCGGTCGGGACAGAACACAGATACGCAGTATTTT
CSGRSGQNTDTQYF
>TRBJ2-1|TRBV20-1|NA|many
TGCAGTGTTCCCCAGAGAGGAGAAGGTATAACTTACAATGAGCAGTTCTTC
CSVPQRGEGITYNEQFF
>TRBJ2-4|TRBV11-1|TRBD1|NA
TGTGCCAGCAGCCCACGACAGGGAAGGGCCAAAAACATTCAGTACTTC
CASSPRQGRAKNIQYF
>TRBJ2-2|TRBV20-1|NA|many
TGCAGTGCTAGAGGCGTCGGGACGGTGAACACCGGGGAGCTGTTTTTT
CSARGVGTVNTGELFF
>TRBJ2-6|TRBV12-3/TRBV12-4|TRBD1|few
TGTGCCAGCAGCAGACAGGGCTTGGCCAACGTCCTGACTTTC
CASSRQGLANVLTF
>TRBJ2-5|TRBV12-3/TRBV12-4|NA|many
TGTGCCAGCAGTTCCCGATTCCAAGAGACCCAGTACTTC
CASSSRFQETQYF
>TRBJ1-1|TRBV5-6|TRBD1|many
TGTGCCAGCAGCAGATACAGGGGTTTGGAGGGTGAAGCTTTCTTT
CASSRYRGLEGEAFF
>TRBJ2-7|TRBV7-9|NA|many
TGTGCCAGCACCGCTGTAGGGGACATGGGCGACGAGCAGTACTTC
CASTAVGDMGDEQYF
>TRBJ2-1|TRBV11-2|TRBD2|few
TGTGCCAGCAGCTTACTCGGGGTCCTATCGCGGGAGATCCTCAATGAGCAGTTCTTC
CASSLLGVLSREILNEQFF
>TRBJ2-1|TRBV12-3/TRBV12-4|TRBD1|many
TGTGCCAGCAGCCTCGGACAGGGGATGGGTGAGCAGTTCTTC
CASSLGQGMGEQFF
>TRBJ1-6|TRBV10-1|NA|many
TGCGCCAGCAGTGAAGGGAGGAATTCACCCCTCCACTTT
CASSEGRNSPLHF
>TRBJ1-2|TRBV5-5|NA|many
TGTGCCAGCGGACCCTTCGGCAGGGGCTATGGCTACACCTTC
CASGPFGRGYGYTF
>TRBJ1-4|TRBV7-8|NA|NA
TGTGCCAGCAGTCCGGACGCTGTCGGAGGGGAAAAACTGTTTTTT
CASSPDAVGGEKLFF
>TRBJ2-5|TRBV4-1|NA|many
TGCGCCAGCAGCCAAGATAACGCAGGGGAGATGACCCAGTACTTC
CASSQDNAGEMTQYF
>TRBJ2-6|TRBV10-3|TRBD1|many
TGTGCCATCAGTGGGACAGGGACACACTCTGGGGCCAACGTCCTGACTTTC
CAISGTGTHSGANVLTF